This T cell receptor beta chain is drawn from a study of cytomegalovirus exposure and HLA in healthy donors. As for the study in general: It was reported in a later analysis that the 90 to 150 validation repertoires used the same platform as the 500 to 700 first-cohort repertoires.

In regard to this clone: Its matching antigen is unknown. Other DNA sequences from this sample encode an identical CDR3 as well.

It was the approximately 120-subject validation cohort, separate from the roughly 700-subject first cohort, to which the donors belonged. Study-level findings and limits: Some public TCRs appeared in many individuals, while most sequences were rare.

The table came from immunoSEQ multiplex PCR; TCRdb's copy has only in-frame clones and leaves some out. The data show 140,000 or so clones, roughly nine tenths seen once. The CDR3 sequence is 13 residues long. Germline loops: CDR1 SGHRS, CDR2 YFSETQ. V gave up 4 bases and J gave up 7 bases, with 12 bases separating them. The receptor's source is a man between 18 and 35 years old in good health and CMV-seronegative. The chain uses TRBV5-1 and TRBJ1-5; possible D gene TRBD1, 6 bases. The sample comprised PBMCs. For the CDR3, the DNA is TGCGCCAGCAGCCCTGATAGGGGGCAGCCCCAGCATTTT. Translated, it gives CASSPDRGQPQHF.